This T cell receptor beta chain was found in a study of blood T cell repertoires in COVID-19. Study overall: From the United States, Italy and Spain came samples of acute and convalescent COVID-19. Nucleic acid was either cDNA or gDNA, and it came from T cells, B-cell-depleted T cells, or PBMCs.

Study processing details: The assay estimated nucleated cells by amplifying reference gene primers. Sequenced by immunoSEQ multiplex PCR; TCRdb stores in-frame clones only, minus some. The V and J calls and the clone size are those of that table, but D and trimming were determined from the DNA. Of about 200,000 clones detected, 88% appear once; the ten largest clones hold less than 5.5%. The CDR3 is made up of 16 amino acids. Trimming cost V 7 bases and J 0 bases, with 22 bases left between them. The germline gives CDR1 DFQATT, CDR2 SNEGSKA (reference sequence). The gene calls are TRBV20-1 and TRBJ2-7; D is perhaps TRBD2 (6 bases). This receptor was identified in a human donor in a cohort sampled during active COVID-19. The sequencing input was peripheral blood. The CDR3 DNA reads as TGCAGTGTTAGTTCCGGGGTGGACTATAGCTCCTACGAGCAGTACTTC. It codes for CSVSSGVDYSSYEQYF.